The 27 T cell receptor beta chains given below trace back to one sample, sequenced in a study of blood T cell repertoires in COVID-19. The data were produced by immunoSEQ multiplex PCR, yet TCRdb's version contains in-frame clones alone and is incomplete. Here the sample spans about 78,000 clones, 80% to 85% being singletons. Sample: peripheral blood. The receptors originated from a man aged 50-59 years with acute or convalescent COVID-19.

The chain is built from TRBV19 and TRBJ1-1; 9 positions agree with TRBD1. The trim removed 5 bases at V and 4 bases at J, leaving 8 bases unmatched. Germline V CDR1 and CDR2: LNHDA, SQIVND (reference sequence). CDR3 length equals 15 residues. CDR3 bases: TGTGCCAGTAGTTTTGGGACAGGGATGGTCACTGAAGCTTTCTTT. Translation gives CASSFGTGMVTEAFF.

The chain employs TRBV28 and TRBJ1-5; 9 bases agree with TRBD1. Germline V gene sequence: CDR1 MDHEN, CDR2 SYDVKM. With 8 bases clipped from V and 5 bases from J, the junction kept 1 base outside the gene matches. The CDR3 is 12 amino acids. CDR3 in amino acids: CASWTGDQPQHF. The CDR3 coding sequence is TGTGCCAGCTGGACAGGGGATCAGCCCCAGCATTTT.

This clone ranks as medium-sized (0.01 to 0.1%). J is TRBJ2-7 and V is TRBV5-1; TRBD2 aligns across 12 bases. The CDR3 spans 18 residues. CDR1 is SGHRS and CDR2 is YFSETQ in the germline V gene. The junction had 13 bases not matched to a gene; V was cut back by 3 bases and J by 3 bases. In DNA, the CDR3 is TGCGCCAGCAGCTCGATGACTAGCGGGAGAGCCCAGGACTACGAGCAGTACTTC. Translated: CASSSMTSGRAQDYEQYF. Full variable domain (outside the CDR3, taken from reference TRBV5-1 and TRBJ2-7): KAGVTQTPRYLIKTRGQQVTLSCSPISGHRSVSWYQQTPGQGLQFLFEYFSETQRNKGNFPGRFSGRQFSNSRSEMNVSTLELGDSALYLCASSSMTSGRAQDYEQYFGPGTRLTVT.

This clone came up a few times. This chain connects TRBV11-2 to TRBJ2-5, with TRBD2 as a possible D gene (6 bases). The germline V gene has CDR1 SGHAT and CDR2 FQNNGV. This CDR3 contains 13 residues. V lost 4 bases and J 7 bases, leaving 13 bases between the germline ends. This CDR3 reads CASSSGVLGTQYF. The DNA of the CDR3 is TGTGCCAGCAGCTCGGGGGTCCTCGGGACCCAGTACTTC. The variable domain in full, completed from reference TRBV11-2 and TRBJ2-5, reads EAGVAQSPRYKIIEKRQSVAFWCNPISGHATLYWYQQILGQGPKLLIQFQNNGVVDDSQLPKDRFSAERLKGVDSTLKIQPAKLEDSAVYLCASSSGVLGTQYFGPGTRLLVL.

The chain joins TRBV11-3 to TRBJ1-3; 7 positions agree with TRBD1. The CDR3 length is 16 residues. With 2 bases clipped from V and 8 bases from J, the junction kept 12 bases outside the gene matches. Per the germline V gene, CDR1 is SGHNT and CDR2 is YENEEA. CDR3 residues: CASSLYRTGMADTIYF. DNA for the CDR3: TGTGCCAGCAGCTTATATCGGACAGGCATGGCGGACACCATATATTTT.

The rearrangement uses TRBV5-6 and TRBJ1-2; 7 bases are shared with TRBD1. Trimming cost V 2 bases and J 1 base; bases outside gene matches: 5. Germline V CDR1 and CDR2: SGHDT, YYEEEE. This CDR3 is 15 amino acids long. CDR3 coding DNA: TGTGCCAGCAGCTTACCTCAGGGGGGTAACTATGGCTACACCTTC. Translating it yields CASSLPQGGNYGYTF.

The V call is TRBV19, the J call TRBJ1-5, with a possible D match to TRBD1 (5 bases). From germline, CDR1 is LNHDA and CDR2 SQIVND (reference sequence). This CDR3 is 13 amino acids long. V was cut by 8 bases and J by 2 bases, with 10 bases left in between. The CDR3 DNA follows: TGTGCCAGTGCCTCGGGGGGCAATCAGCCCCAGCATTTT. Translated, it gives CASASGGNQPQHF.

The chain has TRBV2 and TRBJ2-7, with TRBD2 as a possible D gene (6 bases). V lost 3 bases and J lost 3, with 15 bases in between. Germline CDR1 SNHLY, CDR2 FYNNEI. This CDR3 has 15 amino acids. In nucleotides, the CDR3 is TGTGCCAGCAGTGATCGGGACTTCGGGGACTACGAGCAGTACTTC. Residues: CASSDRDFGDYEQYF.

For this clone: At the DNA level, this CDR3 is encoded by other sequences in the same sample as well. The chain joins TRBV9 to TRBJ2-7; tentative D call: TRBD2 (6 bases). CDR3 length equals 14 residues. Germline lookup yields CDR1 SGDLS and CDR2 YYNGEE. The V end was cut by 1 base, the J end by 1 base, with 9 bases between. CDR3 region: CASSVTSLSYEQYF. The CDR3 bases are TGTGCCAGCAGCGTAACTAGCCTATCCTACGAGCAGTACTTC.

The V and J genes are TRBV12-3 or TRBV12-4 and TRBJ2-7; no clear D gene. Trimming took off 1 base at V and 10 bases at J, with 8 bases between the two ends. The CDR3 sequence is 11 residues long. CDR3 sequence reads: CASSLVGVQYF. CDR3 coding DNA: TGTGCCAGCAGTTTAGTGGGCGTCCAGTACTTC.

The chain joins TRBV7-9 to TRBJ1-1; 7 nucleotides agree with TRBD1. The germline CDR1 and CDR2 sequences are SEHNR and FQNEAQ (reference sequence). J was trimmed by 9 bases and V by 1 base; bases with no gene match: 8. The CDR3 covers 14 residues. The CDR3 DNA reads TGTGCCAGCAGCTTAGGCAGGGGGAATGATAAAGCTTTCTTT. It is translated as CASSLGRGNDKAFF.

The V and J genes are TRBV2 and TRBJ2-3; no clear D gene. Trimming removed 3 bases from V and 2 bases from J, with 9 bases in between. CDR1 is SNHLY and CDR2 is FYNNEI in the germline V gene. The CDR3 contains 14 residues. The CDR3 coding sequence is TGTGCCAGCAGTGACGGCGGCCCCACAGATACGCAGTATTTT. This codes for CASSDGGPTDTQYF.

DNA of the CDR3: TGTGCCAGTGGAAAGGGGCGGGGTTTTAGAGAGACCCAGTACTTC. It specifies CASGKGRGFRETQYF. The chain recombines TRBV19 with TRBJ2-5, with a tentative D call TRBD2 (6 bases). Deletions cut 8 bases from V and 4 bases from J, with 20 bases between. The CDR3 is 15 residues long. The germline gives CDR1 LNHDA, CDR2 SQIVND (reference sequence).

V gene TRBV7-9 combines with J gene TRBJ2-5; 8 bases are a match to TRBD2. The CDR3 contains 14 residues. The V and J ends lost 6 bases and 5 bases, in that order; junction bases with no gene match: 8. CDR1 and CDR2 from the germline V gene are SEHNR and FQNEAQ (reference sequence). The CDR3 DNA follows: TGTGCCAGCAGACTAGGGACTAGTGGGGAGACCCAGTACTTC. As protein: CASRLGTSGETQYF.

This chain connects TRBV27 to TRBJ1-2, with a possible D match to TRBD1 (6 bases). The CDR3 length is 19 residues. The V gene's germline CDR1 is MNHEY and CDR2 SMNVEV (reference sequence). Trimming removed 6 bases from V and 7 bases from J, with 33 bases in between. CDR3 sequence reads: CASSTSDRTRTQGEAGYTF. CDR3 sequence (DNA): TGTGCCAGCAGCACGTCCGACCGCACGAGAACACAGGGCGAGGCTGGCTACACCTTC.

This rearrangement joins TRBV27 to TRBJ2-1, with D possibly being TRBD2 (6 bases). Germline CDR1 MNHEY, CDR2 SMNVEV (reference sequence). There are 15 residues in the CDR3. The V gene lost 0 bases and the J gene lost 0 bases, with 6 bases spanning the gap. CDR3 amino acids: CASSLSGSSYNEQFF. The CDR3 nucleotides read TGTGCCAGCAGTTTATCCGGGAGCTCCTACAATGAGCAGTTCTTC.

The V and J genes are TRBV14 and TRBJ1-6, with D hard to call. Looked up from germline, CDR1 is SGHDN and CDR2 is FVKESK. This CDR3 comprises 13 residues. V shed 2 bases and J shed 9 bases, with 8 bases lying between them. The CDR3 DNA sequence: TGTGCCAGCAGCCAACGCCAGGCTTCACCCCTCCACTTT. This codes for CASSQRQASPLHF.

This rearrangement joins TRBV27 to TRBJ2-7, with 7 bases that match TRBD1. CDR1 MNHEY and CDR2 SMNVEV come from the germline V gene (reference sequence). This CDR3 spans 13 amino acids. V was clipped by 2 bases and J by 4 bases; unmatched bases: 2. The CDR3 coding sequence is TGTGCCAGCAGTTTAGGGGACAGTTACGAGCAGTACTTC. It translates to CASSLGDSYEQYF.

This chain connects TRBV4-1 to TRBJ1-1, with a tentative D call TRBD1 (5 bases). Deletions cut 4 bases from V and 6 bases from J, with 21 bases between. There are 16 residues in the CDR3. The germline V gene has CDR1 MGHRA and CDR2 YSYEKL. This chain's CDR3 is CASSPYGGEKLAEAFF. The CDR3 nucleotides read TGCGCCAGCAGCCCTTATGGGGGGGAAAAACTTGCTGAAGCTTTCTTT.

The CDR3 sequence: CASSRTSGGARDTQYF. CDR3 bases: TGTGCCAGCAGTCGGACTAGCGGGGGGGCAAGAGATACGCAGTATTTT. The chain joins TRBV27 to TRBJ2-3; 15 positions match TRBD2. The CDR3 runs to 16 residues. CDR1 MNHEY and CDR2 SMNVEV come from the germline V gene (reference sequence). Trimming took 5 bases from V and 5 from J; bases not matched to a gene: 5.

V and J are TRBV19 and TRBJ2-1; 11 bases are shared with TRBD2. The CDR3 extends over 17 amino acids. In germline, CDR1 is LNHDA, CDR2 SQIVND (reference sequence). J was trimmed by 0 bases and V by 5 bases; bases with no gene match: 6. The CDR3, as DNA: TGTGCCAGTAGTTGGGGACTAGCGGCAGCCTCCTACAATGAGCAGTTCTTC. Protein product: CASSWGLAAASYNEQFF.

V gene TRBV5-4 combines with J gene TRBJ2-5; the D gene is possibly TRBD1 (6 bases). This CDR3 comprises 15 residues. The V and J ends lost 3 bases and 6 bases respectively, with 18 bases between them. Germline V lookup: CDR1 SGHNT, CDR2 YYREEE (reference sequence). CDR3 bases: TGTGCCAGCAGCTCGGCTCGGGACACCGACCAGACCCAGTACTTC. Encoded protein: CASSSARDTDQTQYF.

The chain recombines TRBV30 with TRBJ2-1; 10 nucleotides align to TRBD2. CDR1 GTSNPN and CDR2 SVGIG come from the germline V gene (reference sequence). V lost 0 bases, J lost 10 bases, and 9 bases stayed unmatched. The CDR3 has 15 residues. CDR3 DNA: TGTGCCTGGAGTGTAAACCTAGCGGGAGAGGGGGAGCAGTTCTTC. Its translation is CAWSVNLAGEGEQFF.

The V gene is TRBV7-2, the J gene TRBJ1-3; D is ambiguous. Germline-derived CDR1 and CDR2 are SGHTA and FQGNSA. Deletions cut 8 bases from V and 0 bases from J, with 14 bases between. The CDR3 covers 15 residues. CDR3 DNA: TGTGCCAGCCTACGGAGGCCGAGCTCTGGAAACACCATATATTTT. Amino acid sequence: CASLRRPSSGNTIYF. Combining the CDR3 with reference TRBV7-2 and TRBJ1-3 gives the whole variable domain GAGVSQSPSNKVTEKGKDVELRCDPISGHTALYWYRQSLGQGLEFLIYFQGNSAPDKSGLPSDRFSAERTGGSVSTLTIQRTQQEDSAVYLCASLRRPSSGNTIYFGEGSWLTVV.

The J gene is TRBJ1-5, the V gene TRBV7-8; 7 bases are a match to TRBD1. The CDR3 sequence is 14 residues long. Per the germline V gene, CDR1 is SGHVS and CDR2 is FQNEAQ. The J segment lost 3 bases and the V segment lost 5 bases, leaving 4 bases of the junction unmatched. The CDR3 loop is CASSPGTVNQPQHF. CDR3 DNA: TGTGCCAGCAGCCCTGGGACAGTCAATCAGCCCCAGCATTTT.

The chain combines TRBV28 with TRBJ1-2; 9 nucleotides agree with TRBD1. Per the germline V gene, CDR1 is MDHEN and CDR2 is SYDVKM. The CDR3 extends over 15 amino acids. With V trimmed by 6 bases and J by 2 bases, 7 bases remained unmatched. CDR3 residues: CASSFGTGKNYGYTF. The CDR3 nucleotides read TGTGCCAGCAGCTTCGGGACAGGGAAAAACTATGGCTACACCTTC.

This clone appeared once. The V and J genes are TRBV29-1 and TRBJ2-1, with D uncertain. Germline V gene data show CDR1 as SQVTM and CDR2 as ANQGSEA. V lost 1 base to trimming and J lost 6 bases, with 13 bases between them. This CDR3 contains 14 residues. The CDR3 bases are TGCAGCGTTGAAGGTGTAACACCGGGCAATGAGCAGTTCTTC. As protein: CSVEGVTPGNEQFF.